The 3 T cell receptor beta chains presented below share a single source sample, sequenced in a study of CD8+CD57+ T cells in acquired aplastic anemia. CDR3 and TCR beta VDJ profiling relied on genomic DNA as the template. TCRdb recomputed calls from the reads with MiXCR, one row per CDR3 protein. The sample lists fewer than 250,000 distinct CDR3 sequences, less than 65% occurring once. Specimen: sorted CD4+, CD8+, or CD8+CD57+ T cells (not recorded which) from PBMCs. The receptor set was obtained from a human donor in good health, serving as a control.

Many counts were recorded for this clonotype. The V gene is TRBV12-3 or TRBV12-4, the J gene TRBJ2-1; 15 nucleotides agree with TRBD2. The CDR3 has 17 amino acids. V shed 3 bases and J 6 bases; nucleotides not matched to a gene: 6. The CDR3 loop reads CASSFPGLAGGGNEQFF. CDR3 coding DNA: TGTGCCAGCAGTTTCCCCGGACTAGCGGGGGGGGGCAATGAGCAGTTCTTC.

This chain connects TRBV7-9 to TRBJ1-3, with no clear D. This CDR3 has 16 residues. The germline V and J ends were trimmed by 0 bases and 0 bases, with 9 bases remaining between them. The germline V gene encodes CDR1 SEHNR and CDR2 FQNEAQ (reference sequence). The CDR3 nucleotides read TGTGCCAGCAGCTTAGCGCACGGGAGCTCTGGAAACACCATATATTTT. Protein product: CASSLAHGSSGNTIYF.

Note on this clonotype: This is likely a read error, given that the CDR3 carries no conserved phenylalanine or tryptophan at its end. The chain uses TRBV7-8 and TRBJ2-1, with 8 nucleotides matching TRBD2. Germline V CDR1 and CDR2: SGHVS, FQNEAQ. The CDR3 spans 22 residues. In DNA, the CDR3 is TGTGCCAGCAGCCTAGCCGACCGACTGAGCTACTTCCGGCCGGGGGGGCATGACGAGCAGTTCCTC. This codes for CASSLADRLSYFRPGGHDEQFL.